This T cell receptor beta chain was documented in a study of tissue T cells after allogeneic stem cell transplantation. Broader study findings: Across patients, clones rarely overlapped, yet motif clusters were shared tissue-specifically.

The germline V and J ends were trimmed by 4 bases and 1 base, with 4 bases remaining between them. The germline V gene has CDR1 KGHSY and CDR2 FQNENV. The CDR3 consists of 13 residues. TCRdb keeps only in-frame clones here, not all; method: immunoSEQ multiplex PCR. There are 9,000 to 10,000 clones in the sample; 45% to 70% occur only once, and under 20% lies in the top ten. This clone appeared a few times. What it recognizes is unknown. The sequencing used tissue from the jejunum, collected at autopsy. The J gene is TRBJ2-2, the V gene TRBV16; D is unresolved. The source is a female donor over 55 with lung cancer. CDR3 in amino acids: CASSPQNTGELFF. The CDR3, as DNA: TGTGCCAGCAGCCCGCAGAACACCGGGGAGCTGTTTTTT.